The entry below gives a single TCR beta chain sequence along with its context. This sample stems from a study of OX40 agonist ivuxolimab in advanced cancers. TCRdb keeps only in-frame clones here, not all; method: immunoSEQ multiplex PCR. Among roughly 49,000 clones listed, 88% were seen once. Germline V lookup: CDR1 MNHEY, CDR2 SVGAGI. The CDR3 is 13 amino acids. Trimming cost V 6 bases and J 17 bases; bases outside gene matches: 14. The receptor's source is an adult with an advanced solid tumor such as melanoma, head and neck, liver or kidney cancer. The gene calls are TRBV6-5 and TRBJ1-4; 8 nucleotides agree with TRBD1. Sequencing used CD4+ or CD8+ T cells sorted from blood, obtained in a trial of the OX40 agonist ivuxolimab. CDR3 nucleotides: TGTGCCAGCAGGCCTACAGGGGGTAGCGTTCGATTTTTT. Translated: CASRPTGGSVRFF.